This record covers a single TCR beta chain. The data are from a study of blood T cell repertoires in COVID-19. Study-level background: Collection of acute and convalescent COVID-19 samples took place in the United States, Italy and Spain. PBMCs, B-cell-depleted T cells, or T cells were the source of the cDNA or gDNA that made up the material.

In the original processing: Nucleated cell counts were estimated from reference gene primer amplification. Sequenced by immunoSEQ multiplex PCR; TCRdb stores in-frame clones only, minus some. D and trimming were read from the DNA, whereas the V and J calls and clone size are those reported in that table. The repertoire holds more than 45,000 clones, with more than 75% as singletons. The V segment lost 3 bases and the J segment 6 bases; nucleotides outside the gene matches: 7. The germline V gene has CDR1 MNHEY and CDR2 SMNVEV (reference sequence). This CDR3 region has 15 residues. V gene TRBV27 combines with J gene TRBJ2-1; 8 bases are a match to TRBD2. Sample: peripheral blood. This TCR came from a woman older than 75 with COVID-19, enrolled during active disease. This CDR3 is CASSFRGGVVNEQFF. CDR3 bases: TGTGCCAGCAGTTTCCGGGGGGGCGTGGTCAATGAGCAGTTCTTC.